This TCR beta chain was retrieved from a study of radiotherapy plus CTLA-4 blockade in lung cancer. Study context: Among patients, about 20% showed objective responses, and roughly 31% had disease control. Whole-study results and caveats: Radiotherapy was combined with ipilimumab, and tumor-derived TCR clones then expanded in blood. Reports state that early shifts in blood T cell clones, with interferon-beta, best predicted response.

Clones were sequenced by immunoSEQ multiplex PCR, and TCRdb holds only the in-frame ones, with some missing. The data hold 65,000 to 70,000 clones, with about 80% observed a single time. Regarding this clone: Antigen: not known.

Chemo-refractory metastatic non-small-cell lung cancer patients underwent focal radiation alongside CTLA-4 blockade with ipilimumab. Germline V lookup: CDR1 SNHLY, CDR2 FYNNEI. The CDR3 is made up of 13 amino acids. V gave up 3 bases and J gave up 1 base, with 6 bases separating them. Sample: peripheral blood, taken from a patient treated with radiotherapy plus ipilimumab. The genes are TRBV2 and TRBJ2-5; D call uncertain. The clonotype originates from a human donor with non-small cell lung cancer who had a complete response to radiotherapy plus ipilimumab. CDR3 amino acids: CASSEESQETQYF. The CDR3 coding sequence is TGTGCCAGCAGTGAGGAAAGCCAAGAGACCCAGTACTTC.